Presented here are 32 T cell receptor beta chains from one specimen sequenced in a study of beta chain features in type 1 diabetes. All of the isolated RNA was reverse transcribed, so expressed TCRB transcripts were sequenced. Here immunoSEQ multiplex PCR was the method, and the copy in TCRdb shows in-frame clones only, minus some. Of about 350,000 clones in the sample, about 20% were seen once. The sequenced sample was naive CD4+ T cells from blood. The source is a woman in her late teens or twenties in good health.

V and J are TRBV5-1 and TRBJ2-7, with 7 bases that match TRBD2. This CDR3 contains 15 residues. The germline V gene has CDR1 SGHRS and CDR2 YFSETQ. With V trimmed by 5 bases and J by 5 bases, 13 bases remained unmatched. DNA of the CDR3: TGCGCCAGCAGTCTAGGGGAGGGAGGCCCCAACGAGCAGTACTTC. This encodes CASSLGEGGPNEQYF.

This clone was detected a few times. The same CDR3 arises from other DNA sequences in this sample as well. The J gene is TRBJ2-7, the V gene TRBV6-5, with 9 bases aligning to TRBD1. With V trimmed by 0 bases and J by 4 bases, 1 base remained unmatched. The germline V gene has CDR1 MNHEY and CDR2 SVGAGI. The length of the CDR3 is 14 residues. CDR3 amino acids: CASSYSTGGYEQYF. For the CDR3, the DNA is TGTGCCAGCAGTTACTCGACAGGGGGATACGAGCAGTACTTC.

The rearrangement joins TRBV5-1 to TRBJ2-1; 7 bases are shared with TRBD1. Per the germline V gene, CDR1 is SGHRS and CDR2 is YFSETQ. This CDR3 has 14 amino acids. V was pared by 3 bases and J by 7 bases, with 7 bases of the junction left unmatched. The DNA for the CDR3 is TGCGCCAGCAGCTATGGACAGGAGTCGAATGAGCAGTTCTTC. Its translation: CASSYGQESNEQFF. The entire variable domain, with the rest obtained from reference TRBV5-1 and TRBJ2-1, is as follows: KAGVTQTPRYLIKTRGQQVTLSCSPISGHRSVSWYQQTPGQGLQFLFEYFSETQRNKGNFPGRFSGRQFSNSRSEMNVSTLELGDSALYLCASSYGQESNEQFFGPGTRLTVL.

Only a few counts were recorded for this clone. This sequence joins TRBV5-1 and TRBJ2-1; tentative D call: TRBD2 (7 bases). Germline lookup yields CDR1 SGHRS and CDR2 YFSETQ. The CDR3 extends over 15 amino acids. Trimming took off 3 bases at V and 5 bases at J, with 15 bases between the two ends. CDR3 region: CASSSRGADNNEQFF. CDR3 coding DNA: TGCGCCAGCAGCTCCCGGGGGGCCGATAACAATGAGCAGTTCTTC. Using reference TRBV5-1 and TRBJ2-1 for the parts outside the CDR3, the full variable domain is KAGVTQTPRYLIKTRGQQVTLSCSPISGHRSVSWYQQTPGQGLQFLFEYFSETQRNKGNFPGRFSGRQFSNSRSEMNVSTLELGDSALYLCASSSRGADNNEQFFGPGTRLTVL.

This clone was seen only a few times. V gene TRBV14 combines with J gene TRBJ1-1; D remains ambiguous. Trimming removed 4 bases from V and 0 bases from J, with 6 bases in between. The CDR3 totals 13 residues. Germline-derived CDR1 and CDR2 are SGHDN and FVKESK. For the CDR3, the DNA is TGTGCCAGCAGCCGCGGCGTGAACACTGAAGCTTTCTTT. Its translation: CASSRGVNTEAFF.

The chain has TRBV6-1 and TRBJ2-1; D is unclear. CDR3 length: 13 amino acids. With 8 bases removed from V and 4 bases from J, the gap between germline ends came to 12 bases. Germline V gene data show CDR1 as MNHNS and CDR2 as SASEGT. Here the CDR3 reads CASCGMSYNEQFF. In DNA form, the CDR3 reads TGTGCCAGCTGTGGTATGAGTTACAATGAGCAGTTCTTC.

V and J are TRBV5-4 and TRBJ1-1; 8 bases fit TRBD1. Germline-derived CDR1 and CDR2 are SGHNT and YYREEE (reference sequence). This CDR3 contains 15 residues. The V gene end was trimmed by 2 bases and the J gene end by 11 bases; junction bases not matched to a gene: 14. CDR3 sequence: CASSLDRDRSFSAFF. The CDR3 DNA reads as TGTGCCAGCAGCTTAGACCGGGACAGGTCTTTTTCGGCTTTCTTT.

This clone was recorded a few times. V and J are TRBV7-3 and TRBJ1-1; D gene ambiguous. V was trimmed by 4 bases and J by 5 bases, leaving 11 bases between them. The CDR3 loop spans 13 amino acids. Per germline, CDR1 SGHTA and CDR2 FQGTGA. The CDR3 is CASSSSGGTEAFF. In DNA, the CDR3 is TGTGCCAGCAGCTCCAGCGGAGGAACTGAAGCTTTCTTT.

The gene calls are TRBV30 and TRBJ1-2; D call uncertain. V lost 4 bases, J lost 6 bases, and 15 bases lay in between. CDR3 length: 13 amino acids. Per the germline V gene, CDR1 is GTSNPN and CDR2 is SVGIG (reference sequence). The CDR3 sequence is CAWTAERVNGYTF. CDR3 coding DNA: TGTGCCTGGACCGCCGAGCGGGTCAATGGCTACACCTTC.

The chain carries TRBV9 and TRBJ2-7; TRBD1 matches 7 bases. V gave up 0 bases and J gave up 0 bases; unmatched junction bases: 12. Germline-derived CDR1 and CDR2 are SGDLS and YYNGEE. CDR3 length: 18 residues. The CDR3 is CASSVGAGTATSSYEQYF. The CDR3 region has the DNA TGTGCCAGCAGCGTAGGGGCCGGGACAGCCACCAGCTCCTACGAGCAGTACTTC.

There are a few counts of this clone. V and J are TRBV5-1 and TRBJ2-5; D unresolved. This CDR3 has 14 amino acids. Germline CDR1 reads SGHRS; CDR2 reads YFSETQ. The V and J ends lost 0 bases and 3 bases respectively, with 9 bases between them. CDR3 loop: CASSLGQVKETQYF. For the CDR3, the DNA is TGCGCCAGCAGCTTGGGGCAGGTTAAAGAGACCCAGTACTTC.

CDR3 coding DNA: TGTGCCAGCAGAACGGACAGGGTCGCTGAAAAACTGTTTTTT. Translated, it gives CASRTDRVAEKLFF. This chain connects TRBV2 to TRBJ1-4, with TRBD1 matching 8 bases. Germline CDR1 is SNHLY and CDR2 is FYNNEI. The junction had 7 bases not matched to a gene; V was cut back by 6 bases and J by 7 bases. The CDR3 has 14 amino acids. Looking up the rest from reference TRBV2 and TRBJ1-4 gives the full variable domain: EPEVTQTPSHQVTQMGQEVILRCVPISNHLYFYWYRQILGQKVEFLVSFYNNEISEKSEIFDDQFSVERPDGSNFTLKIRSTKLEDSAMYFCASRTDRVAEKLFFGSGTQLSVL.

The chain uses TRBV9 and TRBJ1-2; D gene unclear. With 3 bases removed from V and 4 bases from J, the gap between germline ends came to 22 bases. Germline values: CDR1 SGDLS, CDR2 YYNGEE. The CDR3 spans 17 residues. The DNA for the CDR3 is TGTGCCAGCAGCGCTCGCGGGGAGGAGGGTCGAGGCTATGGCTACACCTTC. As protein: CASSARGEEGRGYGYTF.

This clone came up a few times. CDR3: CASSLAHAVELFF. The CDR3 DNA reads TGTGCCAGCAGCTTAGCCCACGCGGTTGAACTGTTTTTT. The chain recombines TRBV7-9 with TRBJ1-4; D is unresolved. CDR3 length equals 13 residues. The germline V gene has CDR1 SEHNR and CDR2 FQNEAQ (reference sequence). Deletions cut 0 bases from V and 12 bases from J, with 11 bases between.

The sample holds a few counts of this clone. The chain joins TRBV30 to TRBJ2-2, with D possibly TRBD2 on 5 matching bases. This CDR3 has 15 residues. Trimming stripped 0 bases from V and 0 bases from J, with 8 bases between. The germline CDR1 and CDR2 sequences are GTSNPN and SVGIG (reference sequence). CDR3 amino acids: CAWSVSGSNTGELFF. CDR3 coding DNA: TGTGCCTGGAGTGTTTCGGGGTCGAACACCGGGGAGCTGTTTTTT. Based on the CDR3 plus reference TRBV30 and TRBJ2-2, the full variable domain is SQTIHQWPATLVQPVGSPLSLECTVEGTSNPNLYWYRQAAGRGLQLLFYSVGIGQISSEVPQNLSASRPQDRQFILSSKKLLLSDSGFYLCAWSVSGSNTGELFFGEGSRLTVL.

V and J are TRBV18 and TRBJ1-2, with 7 bases matching TRBD1. The CDR3 runs 15 residues. The V gene end was trimmed by 8 bases and the J gene end by 5 bases; junction bases not matched to a gene: 14. Germline V lookup: CDR1 KGHSH, CDR2 LQKENI. This chain's CDR3 is CASTLTGFSPYGYTF. CDR3 sequence (DNA): TGTGCCAGCACTCTGACAGGGTTCAGTCCTTATGGCTACACCTTC.

CDR3 residues: CASGLKSGGAELEQYF. CDR3 nucleotides: TGTGCTAGTGGTTTGAAGAGCGGGGGGGCCGAACTCGAGCAGTACTTC. The chain combines TRBV12-5 with TRBJ2-7, with 10 bases fitting TRBD2. The J segment lost 6 bases and the V segment lost 2 bases, leaving 10 bases of the junction unmatched. Germline V gene sequence: CDR1 LGHNT, CDR2 FRNRAP. This CDR3 contains 16 residues. The entire variable domain, with the rest obtained from reference TRBV12-5 and TRBJ2-7, is as follows: DARVTQTPRHKVTEMGQEVTMRCQPILGHNTVFWYRQTMMQGLELLAYFRNRAPLDDSGMPKDRFSAEMPDATLATLKIQPSEPRDSAVYFCASGLKSGGAELEQYFGPGTRLTVT.

The chain links TRBV7-8 to TRBJ2-5; possibly TRBD1 for D (6 bases). Germline-derived CDR1 and CDR2 are SGHVS and FQNEAQ. CDR3 length: 16 residues. The V end was cut by 5 bases, the J end by 1 base, with 17 bases between. CDR3 residues: CASSPSRTAFQETQYF. CDR3 nucleotides: TGTGCCAGCAGCCCTTCCCGGACAGCTTTCCAAGAGACCCAGTACTTC.

This clone was seen a few times. This chain uses TRBV4-2 with TRBJ2-1; D might be TRBD2 (7 bases). Germline CDR1 is LGHNA and CDR2 is YNFKEQ. This CDR3 has 17 residues. Trimming removed 0 bases at V and 5 bases at J, with 17 bases between. CDR3 bases: TGTGCCAGCAGCCAAGATACAAGGGGGGGGACTAACAATGAGCAGTTCTTC. This translates into CASSQDTRGGTNNEQFF.

This clone was seen a handful of times. This same CDR3 is encoded by further DNA sequences in the sample. V usage is TRBV7-2 and J usage is TRBJ2-5; 8 bases fit TRBD2. Per the germline V gene, CDR1 is SGHTA and CDR2 is FQGNSA. The CDR3 is 14 residues long. V trimming: 5 bases; J trimming: 3 bases; junction bases outside the gene matches: 5. Here the CDR3 DNA reads TGTGCCAGCAGCCCCGGACTAGCCGAAGAGACCCAGTACTTC. It is translated as CASSPGLAEETQYF.

This clone came up a few times. This chain connects TRBV11-2 to TRBJ2-7; the match to TRBD2 covers 11 bases. Trimming removed 4 bases from V and 6 bases from J; junction bases left unmatched: 5. The V gene's germline CDR1 is SGHAT and CDR2 FQNNGV. The CDR3 sequence is 14 residues long. In DNA form, the CDR3 reads TGTGCCAGCAGCTCCGCAACTAGCGGGGGCGAGCAGTACTTC. This gives the protein CASSSATSGGEQYF.

The DNA of the CDR3 is TGTGCCTCTAACCTCTGGACTAGGGGTGAGCAGTTCTTC. Residues: CASNLWTRGEQFF. The chain couples TRBV30 to TRBJ2-1; TRBD2 matches at 7 bases. Germline trimming cut 7 bases from V and 9 bases from J; bases unmatched to any gene: 12. This CDR3 region has 13 residues. The V gene's germline CDR1 is GTSNPN and CDR2 SVGIG (reference sequence).

The chain couples TRBV29-1 to TRBJ2-6; a possible D gene is TRBD2 (6 bases). Germline CDR1 SQVTM, CDR2 ANQGSEA. V lost 3 bases and J 2 bases, leaving 8 bases between the germline ends. The CDR3 sequence is 14 residues long. The CDR3 coding sequence is TGCAGCGTTGATTCGGGGGCTGGGGCCAACGTCCTGACTTTC. Protein sequence: CSVDSGAGANVLTF.

The chain employs TRBV30 and TRBJ2-1, with 10 bases aligning to TRBD2. This CDR3 has 13 amino acids. From germline, CDR1 is GTSNPN and CDR2 SVGIG (reference sequence). Unmatched junction bases numbered 4, after V lost 7 bases and J lost 4 bases. Written as DNA, the CDR3 is TGTGCCTATCTAGCGGGGGCGTACAATGAGCAGTTCTTC. This codes for CAYLAGAYNEQFF.

This clone was observed a handful of times. V and J are TRBV5-1 and TRBJ2-1; D remains ambiguous. This CDR3 has 13 amino acids. CDR1 SGHRS and CDR2 YFSETQ come from the germline V gene. The V end was cut by 0 bases, the J end by 7 bases, with 8 bases between. The CDR3 DNA reads as TGCGCCAGCAGCTTGGACTCGAGGAATGAGCAGTTCTTC. The encoded protein is CASSLDSRNEQFF.

This chain uses TRBV10-3 with TRBJ1-1, with 7 bases that match TRBD1. The CDR3 is 14 residues long. Per the germline V gene, CDR1 is ENHRY and CDR2 is SYGVKD. The junction had 3 bases not matched to a gene; V was cut back by 5 bases and J by 0 bases. CDR3 sequence: CAISLGQLNTEAFF. DNA of the CDR3: TGTGCCATCAGTTTGGGACAGCTGAACACTGAAGCTTTCTTT.

The chain employs TRBV19 and TRBJ2-3; maybe TRBD2 (7 bases). V was cut by 3 bases and J by 2 bases, with 15 bases left in between. This CDR3 has 16 residues. Germline values: CDR1 LNHDA, CDR2 SQIVND (reference sequence). CDR3 residues: CASSIPGGGLTDTQYF. In DNA form, the CDR3 reads TGTGCCAGTAGTATCCCGGGCGGGGGCCTCACAGATACGCAGTATTTT.

DNA of the CDR3: TGTGCCAGCAGCTTCCGGACAAGGGAGACCCAGTACTTC. Amino acid sequence: CASSFRTRETQYF. The chain recombines TRBV7-2 with TRBJ2-5; weak D call: TRBD1 (5 bases). Germline V lookup: CDR1 SGHTA, CDR2 FQGNSA. The V gene lost 3 bases and the J gene lost 5 bases, with 10 bases spanning the gap. This CDR3 has 13 residues.

This clone was counted a few times. Other DNA sequences from this sample encode an identical CDR3 as well. This sequence joins TRBV5-1 and TRBJ1-6, with a weak D call TRBD1 (6 bases). Germline V gene lookup returns CDR1 SGHRS and CDR2 YFSETQ. The V end was cut by 0 bases, the J end by 7 bases, with 11 bases between. The CDR3 loop spans 15 amino acids. The CDR3 DNA reads TGCGCCAGCAGCTTGGGAACAGGGCGCAATTCACCCCTCCACTTT. Translating gives CASSLGTGRNSPLHF.

V gene TRBV2 combines with J gene TRBJ2-1, with 8 nucleotides matching TRBD1. With 8 bases clipped from V and 6 bases from J, the junction kept 6 bases outside the gene matches. This CDR3 has 13 residues. Germline-derived CDR1 and CDR2 are SNHLY and FYNNEI. The CDR3 DNA follows: TGTGCCAGCGCCACAGGGGGTGTCAATGAGCAGTTCTTC. Translating it yields CASATGGVNEQFF.

A few counts support this clone. The sample has other DNA sequences that encode this CDR3 too. In DNA form, the CDR3 reads TGTGCCAGCAGTGAACAGGGTAACACTGAAGCTTTCTTT. It translates to CASSEQGNTEAFF. The chain couples TRBV6-1 to TRBJ1-1; D possibly corresponds to TRBD1 (5 bases). Germline V gene sequence: CDR1 MNHNS, CDR2 SASEGT. The CDR3 contains 13 residues. V lost 2 bases to trimming and J lost 2 bases, with 6 bases between them.

The genes are TRBV9 and TRBJ2-3, with 9 bases that match TRBD1. The CDR3 is 16 residues long. CDR1 and CDR2 (germline): SGDLS, YYNGEE. V was pared by 4 bases and J by 7 bases, with 13 bases of the junction left unmatched. In nucleotides, the CDR3 is TGTGCCAGCAGCCCACTTAACAGGGGGCCTGTATATACGCAGTATTTT. Translated, it gives CASSPLNRGPVYTQYF.